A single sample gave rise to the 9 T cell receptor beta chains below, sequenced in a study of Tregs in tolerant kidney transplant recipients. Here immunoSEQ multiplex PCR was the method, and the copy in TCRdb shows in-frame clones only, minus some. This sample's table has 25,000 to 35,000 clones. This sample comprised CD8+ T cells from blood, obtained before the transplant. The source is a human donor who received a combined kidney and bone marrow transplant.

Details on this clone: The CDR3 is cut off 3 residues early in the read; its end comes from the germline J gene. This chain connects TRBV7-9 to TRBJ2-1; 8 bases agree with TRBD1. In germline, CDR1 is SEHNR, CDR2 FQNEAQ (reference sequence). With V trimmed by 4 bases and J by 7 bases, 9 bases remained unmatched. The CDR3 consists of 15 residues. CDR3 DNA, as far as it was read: TGTGCCAGCAGCTCCCGGACAGGGACGGGTAATGAG. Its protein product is CASSSRTGTGNE. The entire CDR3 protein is CASSSRTGTGNEQFF.

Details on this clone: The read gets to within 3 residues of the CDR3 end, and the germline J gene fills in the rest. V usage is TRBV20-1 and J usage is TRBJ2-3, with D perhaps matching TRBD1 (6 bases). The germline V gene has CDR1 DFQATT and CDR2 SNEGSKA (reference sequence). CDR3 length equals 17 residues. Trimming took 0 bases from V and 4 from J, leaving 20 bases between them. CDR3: CSARDTSGTWIADTQYF. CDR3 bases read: TGCAGTGCTAGAGATACTTCCGGGACATGGATCGCAGATACG.

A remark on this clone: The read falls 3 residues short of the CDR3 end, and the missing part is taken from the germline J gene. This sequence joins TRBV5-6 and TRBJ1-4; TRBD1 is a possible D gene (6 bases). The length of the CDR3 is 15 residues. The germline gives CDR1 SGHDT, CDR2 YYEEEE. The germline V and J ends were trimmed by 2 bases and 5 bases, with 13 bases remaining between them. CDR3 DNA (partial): TGTGCCAGCAGCTTTGCACAGGGTCTAAATGAAAAA. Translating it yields CASSFAQGLNEK. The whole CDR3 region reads CASSFAQGLNEKLFF.

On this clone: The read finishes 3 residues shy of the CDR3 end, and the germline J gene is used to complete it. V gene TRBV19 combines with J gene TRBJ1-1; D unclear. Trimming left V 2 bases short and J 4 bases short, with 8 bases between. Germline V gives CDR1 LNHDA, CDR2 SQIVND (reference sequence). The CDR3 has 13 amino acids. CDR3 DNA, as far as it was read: TGTGCCAGTAGTATAACCCGAGGCACTGAA. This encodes CASSITRGTE. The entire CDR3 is CASSITRGTEAFF.

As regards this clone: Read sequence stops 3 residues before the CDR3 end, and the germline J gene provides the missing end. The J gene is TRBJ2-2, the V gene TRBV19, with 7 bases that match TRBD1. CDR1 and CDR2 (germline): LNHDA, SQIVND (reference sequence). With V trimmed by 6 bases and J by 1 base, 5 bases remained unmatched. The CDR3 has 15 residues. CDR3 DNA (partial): TGTGCCAGTAGCCCGGGACAGTGGAACACCGGGGAG. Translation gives CASSPGQWNTGE. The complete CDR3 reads CASSPGQWNTGELFF.

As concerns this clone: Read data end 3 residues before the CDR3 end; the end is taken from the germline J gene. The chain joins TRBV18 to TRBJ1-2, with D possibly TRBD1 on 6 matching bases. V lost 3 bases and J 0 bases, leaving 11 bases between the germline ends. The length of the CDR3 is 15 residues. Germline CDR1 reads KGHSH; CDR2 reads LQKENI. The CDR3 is CASSPLGGTNYGYTF. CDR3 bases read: TGTGCCAGCTCACCGTTAGGGGGTACTAACTATGGC.

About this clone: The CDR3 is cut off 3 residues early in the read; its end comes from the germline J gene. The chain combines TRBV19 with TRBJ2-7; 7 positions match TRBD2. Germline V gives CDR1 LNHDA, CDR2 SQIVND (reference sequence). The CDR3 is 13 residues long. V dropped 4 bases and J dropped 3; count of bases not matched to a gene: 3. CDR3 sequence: CASSRGGIYEQYF. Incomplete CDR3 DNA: TGTGCCAGTAGTAGGGGGGGGATCTACGAG.

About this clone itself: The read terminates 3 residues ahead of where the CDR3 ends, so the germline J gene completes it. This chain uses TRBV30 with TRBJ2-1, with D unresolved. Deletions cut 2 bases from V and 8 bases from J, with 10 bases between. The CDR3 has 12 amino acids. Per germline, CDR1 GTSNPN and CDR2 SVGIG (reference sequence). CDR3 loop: CAWSPNLDEQFF. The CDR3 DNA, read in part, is TGTGCCTGGAGTCCTAATCTTGATGAG.

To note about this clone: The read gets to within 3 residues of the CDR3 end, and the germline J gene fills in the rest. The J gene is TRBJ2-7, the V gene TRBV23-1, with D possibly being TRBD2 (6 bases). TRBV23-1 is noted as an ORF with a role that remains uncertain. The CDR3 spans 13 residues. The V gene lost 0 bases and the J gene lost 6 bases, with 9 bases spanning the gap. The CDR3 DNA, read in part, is TGCGCCAGCAGTCAATCCACTAGCTTCGAG. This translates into CASSQSTSFE. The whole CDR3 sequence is CASSQSTSFEQYF.